The clone carrying this TCR beta chain was observed a single time. Its antigen is not known. Here immunoSEQ multiplex PCR was the method, and the copy in TCRdb shows in-frame clones only, minus some. Found here are 150,000 to 200,000 clones, around 87% of them singletons; the top ten hold approximately 2.7%. This sample was taken from a study of T cell responses to AZD1222 COVID-19 vaccine. General study findings and limits: Vaccine-associated CD4 TCRs ranged over spike, dominating at 160-218 and 743-854. Spike-specific TCR depth and breadth grew after two AZD1222 doses. Donors were chiefly white British, with a greater number of females, and clonal diversity was perhaps underestimated. Seropositive status at baseline applied to only a handful of AZD1222 recipients.

The CDR3 extends over 14 amino acids. Germline assignment: CDR1 SGDLS and CDR2 YYNGEE. Trimming removed 1 base from V and 8 bases from J, with 10 bases in between. The sequencing used peripheral blood, collected on day 0 of MenACWY control vaccination. The sequence derives from an adult in good health. This chain links TRBV9 with TRBJ1-6; D uncertain. CDR3 bases: TGTGCCAGCAGCGTAAGTGGTACGGATTCACCCCTCCACTTT. This translates into CASSVSGTDSPLHF.